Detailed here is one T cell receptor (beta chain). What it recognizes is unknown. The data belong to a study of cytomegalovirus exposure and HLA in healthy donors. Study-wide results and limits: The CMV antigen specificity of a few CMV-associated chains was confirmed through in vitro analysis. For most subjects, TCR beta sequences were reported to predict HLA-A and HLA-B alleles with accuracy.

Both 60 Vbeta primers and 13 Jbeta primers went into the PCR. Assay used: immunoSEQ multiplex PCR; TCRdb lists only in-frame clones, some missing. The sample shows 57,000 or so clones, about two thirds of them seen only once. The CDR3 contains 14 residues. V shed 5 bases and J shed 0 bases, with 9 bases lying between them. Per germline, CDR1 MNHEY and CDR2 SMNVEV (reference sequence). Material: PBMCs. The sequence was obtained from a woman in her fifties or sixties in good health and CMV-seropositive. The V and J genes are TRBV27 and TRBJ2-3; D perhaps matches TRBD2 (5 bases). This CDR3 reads CASSPRGSTDTQYF. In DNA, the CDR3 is TGTGCCAGCAGTCCCCGGGGAAGCACAGATACGCAGTATTTT.